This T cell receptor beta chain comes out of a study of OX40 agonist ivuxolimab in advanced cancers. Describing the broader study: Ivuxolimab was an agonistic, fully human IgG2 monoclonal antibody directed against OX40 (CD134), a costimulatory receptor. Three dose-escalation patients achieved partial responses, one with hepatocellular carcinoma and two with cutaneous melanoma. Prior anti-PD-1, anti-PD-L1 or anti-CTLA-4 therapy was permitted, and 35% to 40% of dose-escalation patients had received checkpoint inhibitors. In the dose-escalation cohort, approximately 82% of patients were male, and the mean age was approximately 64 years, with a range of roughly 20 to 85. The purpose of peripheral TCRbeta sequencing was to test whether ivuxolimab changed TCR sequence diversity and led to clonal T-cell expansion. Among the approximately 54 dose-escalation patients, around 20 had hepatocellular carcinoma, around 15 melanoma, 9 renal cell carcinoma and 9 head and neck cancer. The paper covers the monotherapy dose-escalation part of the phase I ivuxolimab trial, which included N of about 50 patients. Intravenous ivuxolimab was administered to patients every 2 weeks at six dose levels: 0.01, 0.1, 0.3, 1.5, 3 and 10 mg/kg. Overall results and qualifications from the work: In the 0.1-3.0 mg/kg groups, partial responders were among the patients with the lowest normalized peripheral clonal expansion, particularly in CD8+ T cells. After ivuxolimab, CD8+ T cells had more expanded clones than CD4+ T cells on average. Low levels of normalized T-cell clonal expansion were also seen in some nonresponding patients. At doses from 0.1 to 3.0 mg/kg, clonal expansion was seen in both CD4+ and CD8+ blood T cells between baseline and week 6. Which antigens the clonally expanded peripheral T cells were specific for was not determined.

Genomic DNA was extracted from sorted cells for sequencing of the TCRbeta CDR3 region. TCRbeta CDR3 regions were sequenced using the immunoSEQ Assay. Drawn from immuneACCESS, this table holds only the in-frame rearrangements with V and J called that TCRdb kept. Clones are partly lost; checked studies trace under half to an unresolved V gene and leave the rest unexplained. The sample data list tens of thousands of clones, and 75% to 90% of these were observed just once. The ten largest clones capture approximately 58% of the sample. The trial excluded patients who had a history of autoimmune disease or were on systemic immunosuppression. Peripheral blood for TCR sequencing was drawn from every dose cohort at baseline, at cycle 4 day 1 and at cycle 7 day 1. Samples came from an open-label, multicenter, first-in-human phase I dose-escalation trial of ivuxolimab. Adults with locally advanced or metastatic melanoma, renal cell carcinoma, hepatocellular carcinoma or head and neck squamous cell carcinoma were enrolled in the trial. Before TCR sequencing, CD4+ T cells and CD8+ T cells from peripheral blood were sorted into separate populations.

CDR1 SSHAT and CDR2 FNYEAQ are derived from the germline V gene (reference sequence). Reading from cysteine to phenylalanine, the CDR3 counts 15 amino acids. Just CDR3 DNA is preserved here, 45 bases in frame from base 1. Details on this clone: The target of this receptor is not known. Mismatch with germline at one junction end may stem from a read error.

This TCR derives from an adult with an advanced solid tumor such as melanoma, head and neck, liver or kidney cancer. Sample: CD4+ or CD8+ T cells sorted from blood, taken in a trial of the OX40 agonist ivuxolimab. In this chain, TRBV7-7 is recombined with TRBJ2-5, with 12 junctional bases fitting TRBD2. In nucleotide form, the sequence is TGTGCTAGCAGCTTTCCTAGCGGGGGGGAAGAGACCCAGTACTTC. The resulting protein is CASSFPSGGEETQYF.